Each of the 21 T cell receptor beta chains below was sequenced from the same sample in a study of blood T cell repertoires in COVID-19. Sequencing used immunoSEQ multiplex PCR; TCRdb keeps in-frame clones, though not all of them. The sample carries 130,000 to 150,000 clones, roughly 88% recorded once. The sequenced sample was peripheral blood. These receptors all come from a woman aged 55-70 years with COVID-19, enrolled during active disease.

This clone is a singleton in its sample. J is TRBJ1-4 and V is TRBV6-6; D not resolved. V was cut by 8 bases and J by 4 bases, with 5 bases left in between. The CDR3 extends over 11 amino acids. Germline V gene data show CDR1 as MNHNY and CDR2 as SVGAGI (reference sequence). In DNA, the CDR3 is TGTGCCAGCGCGGTTAATGAAAAACTGTTTTTT. Translated: CASAVNEKLFF.

The rearrangement links TRBV27 to TRBJ1-5; a weak D match, TRBD1 (5 bases). Germline CDR1 is MNHEY and CDR2 is SMNVEV (reference sequence). The CDR3 length is 10 residues. The germline V and J ends were trimmed by 7 bases and 7 bases, with 5 bases remaining between them. The CDR3 loop is CASTGQPQHF. CDR3 in DNA: TGTGCCAGCACAGGGCAGCCCCAGCATTTT.

This chain joins TRBV19 and TRBJ1-5, with 8 bases that match TRBD1. With 7 bases clipped from V and 2 bases from J, the junction kept 7 bases outside the gene matches. The CDR3 consists of 15 residues. Germline V gene lookup returns CDR1 LNHDA and CDR2 SQIVND (reference sequence). CDR3 coding DNA: TGTGCCAGTATACAGGACAGGGTGGGCAATCAGCCCCAGCATTTT. Translating it yields CASIQDRVGNQPQHF.

J is TRBJ1-2 and V is TRBV9, with TRBD1 matching over 7 bases. CDR3 length: 16 residues. Germline lookup yields CDR1 SGDLS and CDR2 YYNGEE. Trimming at V came to 0 bases and at J to 8 bases, leaving 13 bases not matched to a gene. Written as DNA, the CDR3 is TGTGCCAGCAGCGTAGTCGCGTGGGCAGGGGGAGAGGGCTACACCTTC. Its protein is CASSVVAWAGGEGYTF. Full variable domain (rest looked up from reference TRBV9 and TRBJ1-2): DSGVTQTPKHLITATGQRVTLRCSPRSGDLSVYWYQQSLDQGLQFLIQYYNGEERAKGNILERFSAQQFPDLHSELNLSSLELGDSALYFCASSVVAWAGGEGYTFGSGTRLTVV.

The CDR3 DNA reads as TGCGCCAGCAGCAGGACACTCTCCTATGGCTACACCTTC. Amino acids: CASSRTLSYGYTF. The chain links TRBV10-1 to TRBJ1-2; D might be TRBD1 (5 bases). With 6 bases removed from V and 4 bases from J, the gap between germline ends came to 12 bases. From germline, CDR1 is WNHNN and CDR2 SYGVQD (reference sequence). The CDR3 runs to 13 residues.

This rearrangement joins TRBV12-5 to TRBJ1-5; tentatively, D is TRBD1 (6 bases). V was trimmed by 6 bases and J by 1 base, leaving 10 bases between them. The CDR3 has 14 residues. From germline, CDR1 is LGHNT and CDR2 FRNRAP. This chain's CDR3 is CASGRTESNQPQHF. CDR3 bases: TGTGCTAGTGGACGGACAGAAAGCAATCAGCCCCAGCATTTT.

The chain combines TRBV25-1 with TRBJ1-2, with D unresolved. Germline CDR1 and CDR2: MGHDK and SYGVNS. CDR3 length equals 13 residues. Between the trimmed V and J ends, which lost 1 base and 4 bases, there was a span of 7 bases. The CDR3 DNA is TGTGCCAGCAGTGAATCGGAGATCTATGGCTACACCTTC. Translating it yields CASSESEIYGYTF.

The chain carries TRBV5-1 and TRBJ2-5; 8 bases are shared with TRBD1. The V gene's germline CDR1 is SGHRS and CDR2 YFSETQ. This CDR3 comprises 14 residues. V dropped 6 bases and J dropped 2; count of bases not matched to a gene: 6. The CDR3 nucleotides are TGCGCCAGCAATCAGGGGGCTAATCAAGAGACCCAGTACTTC. Amino acid sequence: CASNQGANQETQYF.

The genes are TRBV29-1 and TRBJ2-5; perhaps TRBD2 as D (7 bases). The CDR3 sequence is 13 residues long. Trimming took 7 bases from V and 1 from J, leaving 13 bases between them. Looked up from germline, CDR1 is SQVTM and CDR2 is ANQGSEA. The CDR3 nucleotides are TGCAGCGCCGGCGGGGGCGCCCAAGAGACCCAGTACTTC. The encoded protein is CSAGGGAQETQYF.

The chain uses TRBV3-1 (or the pseudogene TRBV3-2) and TRBJ1-2, with 8 bases matching TRBD1. The ends lost 4 bases at V and 5 bases at J; junction bases unmatched: 6. Germline V gives CDR1 LGHDT, CDR2 YNNKEL (reference sequence). The CDR3 loop spans 14 amino acids. The CDR3 is CASSRQQGGYGYTF. CDR3 in DNA: TGTGCCAGCAGCCGACAACAGGGGGGGTATGGCTACACCTTC.

The chain employs TRBV4-1 and TRBJ1-4; TRBD1 might be the D (6 bases). Trimming shortened V by 2 bases and J by 7 bases, and 20 bases separated the two germline ends. This CDR3 is 17 amino acids long. The germline gives CDR1 MGHRA, CDR2 YSYEKL. The CDR3 sequence: CASSQTPTGSLSEKLFF. The CDR3 bases are TGCGCCAGCAGCCAAACGCCAACAGGGAGCCTATCTGAAAAACTGTTTTTT.

The chain employs TRBV30 and TRBJ2-7; the D gene is possibly TRBD1 (5 bases). Germline V gene sequence: CDR1 GTSNPN, CDR2 SVGIG (reference sequence). The CDR3 covers 13 residues. Trimming cost V 1 base and J 5 bases, with 12 bases left between them. CDR3 loop: CAWSGRAENEQYF. In DNA, the CDR3 is TGTGCCTGGAGTGGCAGGGCGGAAAACGAGCAGTACTTC.

This chain connects TRBV10-3 to TRBJ2-1, with TRBD2 identical over 12 bases. Germline CDR1 and CDR2: ENHRY and SYGVKD. Trimming cost V 2 bases and J 7 bases; bases outside gene matches: 6. The CDR3 extends over 16 amino acids. CDR3 in amino acids: CAISEPSGGASNEQFF. The CDR3 region has the DNA TGTGCCATCAGTGAGCCTAGCGGGGGGGCCAGTAATGAGCAGTTCTTC.

The chain joins TRBV19 to TRBJ1-4; 7 nucleotides agree with TRBD1. The CDR3 runs 14 residues. Germline trimming cut 6 bases from V and 5 bases from J; bases unmatched to any gene: 6. Germline values: CDR1 LNHDA, CDR2 SQIVND (reference sequence). For the CDR3, the DNA is TGTGCCAGTAGAGACAGGGCTGGGAATGAAAAACTGTTTTTT. Protein: CASRDRAGNEKLFF.

The chain has TRBV5-1 and TRBJ2-1; 7 positions match TRBD2. Germline values: CDR1 SGHRS, CDR2 YFSETQ. The CDR3 loop spans 15 amino acids. Trimming took 0 bases from V and 9 from J; bases not matched to a gene: 9. This chain's CDR3 is CASSLGRGSRGEQFF. DNA for the CDR3: TGCGCCAGCAGCTTGGGGCGGGGGTCGCGTGGTGAGCAGTTCTTC. The variable domain in full, completed from reference TRBV5-1 and TRBJ2-1, reads KAGVTQTPRYLIKTRGQQVTLSCSPISGHRSVSWYQQTPGQGLQFLFEYFSETQRNKGNFPGRFSGRQFSNSRSEMNVSTLELGDSALYLCASSLGRGSRGEQFFGPGTRLTVL.

The chain carries TRBV3-1 (or the pseudogene TRBV3-2) and TRBJ1-1; D remains unclear. CDR3 length: 15 amino acids. The V gene lost 4 bases and the J gene lost 0 bases, with 12 bases spanning the gap. Germline CDR1 LGHDT, CDR2 YNNKEL (reference sequence). This chain's CDR3 is CASSRLNLVNTEAFF. CDR3 nucleotides: TGTGCCAGCAGCCGGCTTAACCTCGTGAACACTGAAGCTTTCTTT.

The CDR3 loop is CATSGRAEPEAFF. The CDR3 DNA is TGTGCCACCAGCGGCAGAGCGGAACCTGAAGCTTTCTTT. The chain carries TRBV15 and TRBJ1-1; D gene ambiguous. Between the trimmed V and J ends, which lost 5 bases and 6 bases, there was a span of 13 bases. CDR1 and CDR2 from the germline V gene are LNHNV and YYDKDF (reference sequence). There are 13 residues in the CDR3.

Only one count was recorded for this clone. The rearrangement links TRBV4-1 to TRBJ2-6, with 10 bases aligning to TRBD2. V shed 1 base and J 5 bases; nucleotides not matched to a gene: 11. This CDR3 has 19 amino acids. Germline V gene data show CDR1 as MGHRA and CDR2 as YSYEKL. The CDR3: CASSQASSAGGPRANVLTF. CDR3 nucleotide sequence: TGCGCCAGCAGCCAAGCGAGCTCAGCGGGGGGGCCCCGGGCCAACGTCCTGACTTTC.

This clone appeared a few times. The rearrangement uses TRBV2 and TRBJ2-3; perhaps TRBD2 as D (5 bases). The CDR3 spans 16 residues. Per the germline V gene, CDR1 is SNHLY and CDR2 is FYNNEI. With 1 base removed from V and 1 base from J, the gap between germline ends came to 12 bases. CDR3 sequence (DNA): TGTGCCAGCAGTGAAGTTCGGGGATGGGGCACAGATACGCAGTATTTT. It is translated as CASSEVRGWGTDTQYF.

The chain joins TRBV24-1 to TRBJ2-1; a possible D gene is TRBD2 (6 bases). CDR1 is KGHDR and CDR2 is SFDVKD in the germline V gene. V lost 4 bases and J lost 8, with 20 bases in between. CDR3 length equals 16 residues. CDR3 in amino acids: CATSDPVGAGYYEQFF. CDR3 DNA: TGTGCCACCAGTGACCCCGTGGGAGCGGGTTACTATGAGCAGTTCTTC.

The chain employs TRBV24-1 and TRBJ2-2; a weak D match, TRBD2 (5 bases). Germline-derived CDR1 and CDR2 are KGHDR and SFDVKD. Trimming shortened V by 2 bases and J by 1 base, and 7 bases separated the two germline ends. The CDR3 spans 15 residues. The CDR3 reads CATSDWTLNTGELFF. The DNA of the CDR3 is TGTGCCACCAGTGATTGGACTTTGAACACCGGGGAGCTGTTTTTT.